This T cell receptor (beta chain) appears in the sequencing data of a study of T cell repertoires in cytomegalovirus infection. At the level of the study: Signatures in public TCR beta sequences pointed to both CMV infection and matching HLA type.

TCRdb processed the reads anew with MiXCR; each CDR3 protein has one entry. This table holds some 300,000 distinct CDR3 sequences, roughly an eighth found once. Broader study findings: There were HLA-C-restricted CMV-specific TCR beta clonotypes dominating the ex vivo response.

Germline-derived CDR1 and CDR2 are SNHLY and FYNNEI. The junction had 7 bases not matched to a gene; V was cut back by 5 bases and J by 3 bases. This CDR3 contains 15 residues. At least ten counts were recorded for this clonotype. Its antigen remains unidentified. Sequenced material: PBMCs. This receptor was identified in a human donor in good health (CMV status not recorded). Some clones in this sample may be carry-over from other donors' samples. This rearrangement joins TRBV2 to TRBJ2-3; TRBD2 aligns across 8 bases. The CDR3 spells CASSPSGSVTDTQYF. The CDR3 nucleotides read TGTGCCAGCAGTCCAAGCGGGAGTGTGACAGATACGCAGTATTTT.